This T cell receptor (beta chain) was identified during a study of blood T cell repertoires in COVID-19. V dropped 3 bases and J dropped 10; count of bases not matched to a gene: 11. Germline-derived CDR1 and CDR2 are ENHRY and SYGVKD. The length of the CDR3 is 15 residues. Profiled with immunoSEQ multiplex PCR; TCRdb holds only in-frame clones, not every one. The table has some 420,000 clones, 75% to 90% seen once. This clonotype was obtained from a man aged 30 to 39 who had recovered from COVID-19. The J gene is TRBJ2-1, the V gene TRBV10-3; TRBD2 matches 8 bases. The source material was PBMCs or T cells enriched from blood (not recorded which). DNA for the CDR3: TGTGCCATCAGTGACCTAGCGGGCAAAACAGGAGAGCAGTTCTTC. Protein sequence: CAISDLAGKTGEQFF.